The present T cell receptor beta chain was sequenced within a study of Graves' ophthalmopathy and Graves' hyperthyroidism. Whole-study results and caveats: Blood contained most expanded thyroid clonotypes exceeding 0.001 frequency. Ophthalmopathy was separated from stable hyperthyroidism by a 13-signature model with around 89% sensitivity and around 81% specificity.

The CDR3 totals 15 residues. V dropped 0 bases and J dropped 4; count of bases not matched to a gene: 4. From germline, CDR1 is DFQATT and CDR2 SNEGSKA (reference sequence). RNA served as the template for amplifying TCR beta CDR3 regions. The first-round RT-PCR employed HTBI primers together with the Qiagen OneStep RT-PCR kit. A multiplex PCR was then performed as the second round. TCRdb used MiXCR to reprocess the multiplex PCR reads, holding one entry per CDR3 protein. The sample lists under 250,000 distinct CDR3 sequences, less than 30% occurring once. About this clonotype: Its antigen remains unknown.

This sequence joins TRBV20-1 and TRBJ2-7, with TRBD2 identical over 12 bases. What was sequenced was peripheral blood. This sequence originates from a man aged 45-60 years with Graves' ophthalmopathy. The CDR3 DNA sequence: TGCAGTGCTAGAGACCCCGGGACTAGCGGGTACGAGCAGTACTTC. Protein sequence: CSARDPGTSGYEQYF.